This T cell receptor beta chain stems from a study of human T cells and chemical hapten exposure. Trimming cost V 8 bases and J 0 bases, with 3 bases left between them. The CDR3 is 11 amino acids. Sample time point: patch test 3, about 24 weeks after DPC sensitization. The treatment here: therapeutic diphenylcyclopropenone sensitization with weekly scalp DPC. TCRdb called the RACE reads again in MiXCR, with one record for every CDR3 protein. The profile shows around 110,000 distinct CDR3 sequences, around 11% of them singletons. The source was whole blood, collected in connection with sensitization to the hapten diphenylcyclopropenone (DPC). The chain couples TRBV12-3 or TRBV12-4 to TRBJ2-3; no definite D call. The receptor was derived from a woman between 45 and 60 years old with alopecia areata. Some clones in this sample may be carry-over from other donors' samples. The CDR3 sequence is CASLSTDTQYF. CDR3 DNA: TGTGCCAGCCTAAGCACAGATACGCAGTATTTT.